This entry lists 3 T cell receptor beta chains sequenced from one sample in a study of CD8 T cells in Susac syndrome. RNA totalling roughly 0.45 to 1 ug underwent reverse transcription with random hexamers. TCRdb redid the calling of the immunoSEQ multiplex PCR reads with MiXCR, one entry per CDR3 protein. The sample lists 100,000 to 150,000 distinct CDR3 sequences, roughly 96% occurring once. The sample was CD4+ T cells from PBMCs. The receptors stem from a human donor in good health.

The chain couples TRBV2 to TRBJ1-1; D gene unclear. Germline V gene sequence: CDR1 SNHLY, CDR2 FYNNEI. CDR3 length equals 11 residues. Between the trimmed V and J ends, which lost 6 bases and 2 bases, there was a span of 4 bases. Written as DNA, the CDR3 is TGTGCCAGCAGACCAAACACTGAAGCTTTCTTT. Its translation is CASRPNTEAFF.

The CDR3 sequence: CASSDRVASFSGANVLTF. CDR3 bases: TGTGCCAGCAGTGACAGGGTGGCCTCGTTCTCTGGGGCCAACGTCCTGACTTTC. The J gene is TRBJ2-6, the V gene TRBV6-1, with D perhaps TRBD1 (5 bases). Germline CDR1 and CDR2: MNHNS and SASEGT. Trimming took 3 bases from V and 0 from J, leaving 15 bases between them. The length of the CDR3 is 18 residues.

The CDR3 DNA reads as TGTGCCAGCAGTTTCCTTAAGTCGGAGCAGTTCTTC. Translated, it gives CASSFLKSEQFF. The chain joins TRBV6-6 to TRBJ2-1, with unresolved D. Trimming removed 4 bases from V and 10 bases from J, with 11 bases in between. The CDR3 runs 12 residues. CDR1 and CDR2 (germline): MNHNY, SVGAGI (reference sequence).